These 21 T cell receptor beta chains came from one sample sequenced in a study of cytomegalovirus exposure and HLA in healthy donors. The primer mix had 60 Vbeta and 13 Jbeta primers. Profiling relied on immunoSEQ multiplex PCR, and the TCRdb table lists in-frame clones only, not all of them. The repertoire holds 200,000 or so clones, with about 83% as singletons. Material for sequencing was PBMCs. The receptor set was obtained from a man in his forties in good health and CMV-seronegative.

The J gene is TRBJ1-2, the V gene TRBV5-5, with no clear D. This CDR3 comprises 15 residues. V dropped 0 bases and J dropped 3 bases, with 12 bases sitting between them. Per germline, CDR1 SGHKS and CDR2 YYEKEE (reference sequence). CDR3 in DNA: TGTGCCAGCAGCTTGGCTGCAAGCCTCTACTATGGCTACACCTTC. Amino acid sequence: CASSLAASLYYGYTF. Full variable domain (missing parts from reference TRBV5-5 and TRBJ1-2): DAGVTQSPTHLIKTRGQQVTLRCSPISGHKSVSWYQQVLGQGPQFIFQYYEKEERGRGNFPDRFSARQFPNYSSELNVNALLLGDSALYLCASSLAASLYYGYTFGSGTRLTVV.

The rearrangement uses TRBV12-5 and TRBJ2-7, with TRBD2 matching over 7 bases. J gave up 2 bases and V 7 bases, and 5 bases lay outside the gene matches. Per the germline V gene, CDR1 is LGHNT and CDR2 is FRNRAP. The CDR3 is 13 amino acids. CDR3 sequence (DNA): TGTGCTAGTGTTCGAGGGACTACCTACGAGCAGTACTTC. This encodes CASVRGTTYEQYF.

The rearrangement links TRBV7-9 to TRBJ1-4; 10 nucleotides match TRBD1. Unmatched junction bases numbered 10, after V lost 5 bases and J lost 7 bases. The CDR3 runs to 16 residues. Germline values: CDR1 SEHNR, CDR2 FQNEAQ (reference sequence). CDR3 protein: CASSPRRTGGVEKLFF. In nucleotides, the CDR3 is TGTGCCAGCAGCCCTCGGAGGACAGGGGGGGTTGAAAAACTGTTTTTT.

The genes are TRBV6-5 and TRBJ2-5; TRBD2 matches 7 bases. The J call could be wrong; TRBJ2-7 is a better fit for the DNA end. The CDR3 is made up of 14 amino acids. The germline V gene has CDR1 MNHEY and CDR2 SVGAGI. The CDR3 loop is CASSYSFGGYEQYF. The CDR3 DNA reads as TGTGCCAGCAGTTACTCGTTCGGGGGGTACGAGCAGTACTTC.

The rearrangement links TRBV19 to TRBJ1-1; 8 bases map to TRBD1. The CDR3 length is 13 residues. Germline V gene data show CDR1 as LNHDA and CDR2 as SQIVND (reference sequence). J was trimmed by 4 bases and V by 4 bases; bases with no gene match: 2. CDR3 in amino acids: CASSTQGGTEAFF. CDR3 in DNA: TGTGCCAGTAGTACACAGGGGGGCACTGAAGCTTTCTTT.

V and J are TRBV7-9 and TRBJ1-1, with D possibly TRBD1 on 5 matching bases. The CDR3 covers 15 residues. Germline V gene data show CDR1 as SEHNR and CDR2 as FQNEAQ (reference sequence). Trimming cost V 2 bases and J 1 base, with 11 bases left between them. The CDR3 region has the DNA TGTGCCAGCAGCTTAACCCAGGGAAGGAACACTGAAGCTTTCTTT. Amino acid sequence: CASSLTQGRNTEAFF. The whole variable domain, filled in from reference TRBV7-9 and TRBJ1-1, reads DTGVSQNPRHKITKRGQNVTFRCDPISEHNRLYWYRQTLGQGPEFLTYFQNEAQLEKSRLLSDRFSAERPKGSFSTLEIQRTEQGDSAMYLCASSLTQGRNTEAFFGQGTRLTVV.

V gene TRBV4-2 combines with J gene TRBJ2-7; a weak D match, TRBD1 (5 bases). The V gene lost 3 bases and the J gene lost 0 bases, with 12 bases spanning the gap. The CDR3 runs to 15 residues. CDR1 and CDR2 from the germline V gene are LGHNA and YNFKEQ. CDR3 DNA sequence: TGTGCCAGCAGCCAGAGCGAAGGGGCCTCCTACGAGCAGTACTTC. It yields the protein CASSQSEGASYEQYF.

The chain joins TRBV9 to TRBJ2-2; possibly TRBD2 for D (6 bases). The V gene's germline CDR1 is SGDLS and CDR2 YYNGEE. V lost 3 bases, J lost 3 bases, and 15 bases lay in between. This CDR3 has 16 residues. For the CDR3, the DNA is TGTGCCAGCAGCGCGTTACCGGGACTTTACACCGGGGAGCTGTTTTTT. Its translation: CASSALPGLYTGELFF.

This clone was detected a few times. V usage is TRBV5-1 and J usage is TRBJ1-4; 8 bases fit TRBD1. Germline CDR1 and CDR2: SGHRS and YFSETQ. J gave up 5 bases and V 2 bases, and 5 bases lay outside the gene matches. The CDR3 spans 15 residues. CDR3 DNA sequence: TGCGCCAGCAGCTTAGGACAGGGTAGAAATGAAAAACTGTTTTTT. Translation gives CASSLGQGRNEKLFF.

The gene calls are TRBV30 and TRBJ2-1, with D possibly matching TRBD1 (5 bases). The germline V gene has CDR1 GTSNPN and CDR2 SVGIG (reference sequence). Trimming shortened V by 0 bases and J by 0 bases, and 6 bases separated the two germline ends. The CDR3 has 14 residues. Here the CDR3 reads CAWSVGVSYNEQFF. In DNA, the CDR3 is TGTGCCTGGAGTGTAGGGGTCTCCTACAATGAGCAGTTCTTC.

V and J are TRBV14 and TRBJ2-7; TRBD1 is a possible D gene (5 bases). In germline, CDR1 is SGHDN, CDR2 FVKESK. The CDR3 spans 14 residues. V was clipped by 1 base and J by 2 bases, with 9 bases between them. CDR3 protein: CASSQGLGPYEQYF. The CDR3 nucleotides are TGTGCCAGCAGCCAAGGCCTGGGGCCCTACGAGCAGTACTTC. The full variable domain, in which reference TRBV14 and TRBJ2-7 provide the parts outside the CDR3, is EAGVTQFPSHSVIEKGQTVTLRCDPISGHDNLYWYRRVMGKEIKFLLHFVKESKQDESGMPNNRFLAERTGGTYSTLKVQPAELEDSGVYFCASSQGLGPYEQYFGPGTRLTVT.

The table lists this clone with a few counts. This chain links TRBV28 with TRBJ2-1; TRBD1 aligns across 7 bases. The CDR3 has 15 amino acids. The V segment lost 5 bases and the J segment 1 base; nucleotides outside the gene matches: 5. Germline V gene data show CDR1 as MDHEN and CDR2 as SYDVKM. CDR3 in amino acids: CASSPPRGSYNEQFF. In DNA, the CDR3 is TGTGCCAGCAGTCCTCCCAGGGGGTCCTACAATGAGCAGTTCTTC.

This clone was seen only a few times. The chain joins TRBV7-9 to TRBJ2-7; 12 bases match TRBD2. The CDR3 loop spans 14 amino acids. The ends lost 5 bases at V and 1 base at J; junction bases unmatched: 0. The germline V gene encodes CDR1 SEHNR and CDR2 FQNEAQ (reference sequence). The CDR3 loop reads CASSGTSGSYEQYF. The DNA for the CDR3 is TGTGCCAGCAGCGGGACTAGCGGGTCCTACGAGCAGTACTTC.

The chain employs TRBV9 and TRBJ2-2; D uncertain. In germline, CDR1 is SGDLS, CDR2 YYNGEE. Trimming removed 3 bases at V and 1 base at J, with 7 bases between. This CDR3 region has 14 residues. In nucleotides, the CDR3 is TGTGCCAGCAGCGGAAGAGTGAACACCGGGGAGCTGTTTTTT. Translation: CASSGRVNTGELFF.

This clone turned up a few times. The chain employs TRBV27 and TRBJ2-3, with TRBD2 matching over 14 bases. The V segment lost 3 bases and the J segment 4 bases; nucleotides outside the gene matches: 15. The CDR3 loop spans 20 amino acids. Germline V gene data show CDR1 as MNHEY and CDR2 as SMNVEV (reference sequence). In DNA form, the CDR3 reads TGTGCCAGCAGTTTCGAAATGGGACTAGCGGGAGCGAGGGGCTCAGATACGCAGTATTTT. Translation gives CASSFEMGLAGARGSDTQYF.

CDR3 in DNA: TGTGCCAGTAGTATTGGGACTCCACGCAAGCGGGGGGTTCTCTACGAGCAGTACTTC. Translated, it gives CASSIGTPRKRGVLYEQYF. The chain uses TRBV19 and TRBJ2-7, with 9 positions matching TRBD2. The CDR3 has 19 amino acids. The J segment lost 3 bases and the V segment lost 3 bases, leaving 18 bases of the junction unmatched. The germline V gene has CDR1 LNHDA and CDR2 SQIVND (reference sequence).

The chain uses TRBV5-1 and TRBJ2-2, with 9 bases fitting TRBD1. The CDR3 length is 14 residues. Losses at the gene ends were 5 bases for V and 6 bases for J; bases not matched to a gene: 5. Germline lookup yields CDR1 SGHRS and CDR2 YFSETQ. This CDR3 reads CASRWDRASGELFF. The CDR3 DNA reads TGCGCCAGCAGGTGGGACAGGGCCTCCGGGGAGCTGTTTTTT.

The chain employs TRBV5-1 and TRBJ2-3, with 7 bases matching TRBD2. Trimming took 4 bases from V and 10 from J; bases not matched to a gene: 9. CDR3 length equals 13 residues. Germline CDR1 reads SGHRS; CDR2 reads YFSETQ. As DNA, the CDR3 is TGCGCCAGCAGCATTGGCCAAGCGGGGTCGCAGTATTTT. Its protein is CASSIGQAGSQYF.

In this sample, this clone turned up a few times. The chain joins TRBV7-9 to TRBJ1-6, with D unresolved. The CDR3 loop spans 16 amino acids. The germline V and J ends were trimmed by 1 base and 8 bases, with 15 bases remaining between them. CDR1 and CDR2 from the germline V gene are SEHNR and FQNEAQ (reference sequence). CDR3 amino acids: CASSLGGVARYSPLHF. The CDR3 DNA reads TGTGCCAGCAGCTTAGGCGGGGTTGCGAGATATTCACCCCTCCACTTT.

The chain joins TRBV6-1 to TRBJ1-2; D is possibly TRBD1 (5 bases). The CDR3 has 15 amino acids. The germline V gene has CDR1 MNHNS and CDR2 SASEGT. Trimming pared 6 bases from V and 0 bases from J, leaving 14 bases between. CDR3 coding DNA: TGTGCCAGCAGCGAAAGGGGAAGAACTAACTATGGCTACACCTTC. Translating gives CASSERGRTNYGYTF.

The gene calls are TRBV19 and TRBJ1-1; TRBD1 matches 10 bases. Trimming removed 5 bases from V and 5 bases from J; junction bases left unmatched: 8. The CDR3 runs to 15 residues. CDR1 is LNHDA and CDR2 is SQIVND in the germline V gene (reference sequence). In DNA, the CDR3 is TGTGCCAGTAGTCCTCACGGACAGGGGGGGACTGAAGCTTTCTTT. It yields the protein CASSPHGQGGTEAFF.